The rows below give T cell receptor beta chains drawn from one sample of a study of cytomegalovirus exposure and HLA in healthy donors. Data came from immunoSEQ multiplex PCR; TCRdb stores just in-frame clones and leaves some out. The data contain roughly 140,000 clones, over 60% of them singletons. The sequencing input was PBMCs. The receptors here all came from a woman in her 50s in good health and CMV-seronegative. The CDR3 runs from the conserved cysteine through the conserved F or W. Fields, in order: clone size, V gene, J gene, D gene, CDR3 DNA, CDR3 protein. A D gene is named only where the DNA matches it firmly. Size is omitted from some rows. Given values are once, few, many or a class for expanded clones.

>.|TRBV6-5|TRBJ1-4|TRBD1
TGTGCCAGCAGTTCGCCGGACAGGGCTTTTTCAAAACTGTTTTTT
CASSSPDRAFSKLFF
>.|TRBV20-1|TRBJ2-1|.
TGCAGCGTTGTAGGGGAAGATGAGCAGTTCTTC
CSVVGEDEQFF
>.|TRBV5-1|TRBJ2-1|TRBD2
TGCGCCAGCAGCTTAGCGGGGGGCAACTACAATGAGCAGTTCTTC
CASSLAGGNYNEQFF
>.|TRBV30|TRBJ1-2|TRBD1
TGTGCCTGGAGTGTAGGGACAGGTTATGGCTACACCTTC
CAWSVGTGYGYTF
>many|TRBV6-6|TRBJ1-5|TRBD1
TGTGCCAGCAGTTACGGGGGACAGGGGGCAGAGCCCCAGCATTTT
CASSYGGQGAEPQHF
>few|TRBV10-3|TRBJ1-1|.
TGTGCCATCAGTGGCGCAGGGGTTTCCGAAGCTTTCTTT
CAISGAGVSEAFF
>.|TRBV12-5|TRBJ2-7|TRBD2
TGTGCTAGTGGTTTGGTAGTGGAGCGGGGGGGCCCCGAGCAGTACTTC
CASGLVVERGGPEQYF
>once|TRBV29-1|TRBJ2-3|TRBD2
TGCAGCGCCCCGGGTAGCGGGGGCACAGATACGCAGTATTTT
CSAPGSGGTDTQYF
>.|TRBV28|TRBJ2-3|TRBD2
TGTGCCAGCAGTCGGACTAGCGGATTCACAGATACGCAGTATTTT
CASSRTSGFTDTQYF
>.|TRBV28|TRBJ1-2|.
TGTGCCACGCACTCAGGGGTCTATGGCTACACCTTC
CATHSGVYGYTF
>.|TRBV5-1|TRBJ2-7|TRBD1
TGCGCCAGCAGCTTGGTATCAGGGGGATCCTACGAGCAGTACTTC
CASSLVSGGSYEQYF
>.|TRBV6-1|TRBJ1-1|TRBD1
TGTGCCAGCAGAAGGGACAGGGAGCACACTGAAGCTTTCTTT
CASRRDREHTEAFF
>.|TRBV28|TRBJ1-2|TRBD1
TGTGCCAGCAGTTCAGCGGACAGGGGAGGCTATGGCTACACCTTC
CASSSADRGGYGYTF
>once|TRBV27|TRBJ2-7|.
TGTGCCAGCAGTTCCAACCGGGGGAGGAGGAGCTCCTACGAGCAGTACTTC
CASSSNRGRRSSYEQYF
>.|TRBV6-6|TRBJ1-2|TRBD1
TGTGCCAGCACTTGGACAGGGACCTATGGCTACACCTTC
CASTWTGTYGYTF
>.|TRBV11-3|TRBJ2-5|TRBD1
TGTGCCAGCAGCTTAGGGGGACAGGTCGAGACCCAGTACTTC
CASSLGGQVETQYF
>.|TRBV10-3|TRBJ1-1|.
TGTGCCACCACCCGGGGACAAGAGAACACTGAAGCTTTCTTT
CATTRGQENTEAFF
>.|TRBV7-6|TRBJ2-3|.
TGTGCCAGCAGCTGGGGGCGCGGCCCAGATACGCAGTATTTT
CASSWGRGPDTQYF
>.|TRBV7-2|TRBJ1-5|.
TGTGCCAGCAGCTTCGACAGCAGCAATCAGCCCCAGCATTTT
CASSFDSSNQPQHF